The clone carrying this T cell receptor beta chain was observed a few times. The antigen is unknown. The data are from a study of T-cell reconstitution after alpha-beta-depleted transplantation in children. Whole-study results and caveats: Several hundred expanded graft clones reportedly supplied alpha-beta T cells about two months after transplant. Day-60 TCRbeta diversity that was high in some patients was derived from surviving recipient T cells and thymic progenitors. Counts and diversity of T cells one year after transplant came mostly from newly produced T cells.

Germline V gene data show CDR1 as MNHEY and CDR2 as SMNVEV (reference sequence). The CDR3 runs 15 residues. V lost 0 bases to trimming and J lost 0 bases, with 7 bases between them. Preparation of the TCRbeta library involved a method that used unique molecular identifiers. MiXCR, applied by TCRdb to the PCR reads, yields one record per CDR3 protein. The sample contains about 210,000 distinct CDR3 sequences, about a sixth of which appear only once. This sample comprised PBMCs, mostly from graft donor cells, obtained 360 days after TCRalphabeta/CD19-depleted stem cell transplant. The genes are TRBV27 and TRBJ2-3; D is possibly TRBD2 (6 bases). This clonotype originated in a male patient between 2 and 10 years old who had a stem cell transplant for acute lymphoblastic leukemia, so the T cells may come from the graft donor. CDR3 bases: TGTGCCAGCAGTTTATCGCGGGGTAGCACAGATACGCAGTATTTT. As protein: CASSLSRGSTDTQYF.